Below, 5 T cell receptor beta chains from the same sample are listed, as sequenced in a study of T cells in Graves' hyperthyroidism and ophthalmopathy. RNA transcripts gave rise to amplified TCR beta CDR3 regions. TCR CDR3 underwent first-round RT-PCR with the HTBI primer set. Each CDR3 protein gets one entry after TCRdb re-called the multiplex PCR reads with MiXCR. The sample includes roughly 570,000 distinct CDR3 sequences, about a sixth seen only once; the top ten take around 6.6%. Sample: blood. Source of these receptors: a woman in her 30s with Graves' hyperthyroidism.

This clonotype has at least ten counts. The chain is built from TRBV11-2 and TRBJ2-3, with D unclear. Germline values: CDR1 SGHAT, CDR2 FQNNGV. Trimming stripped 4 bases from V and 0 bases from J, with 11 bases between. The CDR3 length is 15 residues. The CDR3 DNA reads TGTGCCAGCAGCTCTGATGGACCGAGCACAGATACGCAGTATTTT. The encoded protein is CASSSDGPSTDTQYF.

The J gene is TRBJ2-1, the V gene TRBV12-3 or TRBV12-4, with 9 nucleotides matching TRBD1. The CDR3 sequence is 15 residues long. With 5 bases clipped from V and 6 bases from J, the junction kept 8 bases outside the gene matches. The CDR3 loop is CASSRDRGTGNEQFF. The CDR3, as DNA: TGTGCCAGCAGTCGCGACAGGGGGACGGGCAATGAGCAGTTCTTC.

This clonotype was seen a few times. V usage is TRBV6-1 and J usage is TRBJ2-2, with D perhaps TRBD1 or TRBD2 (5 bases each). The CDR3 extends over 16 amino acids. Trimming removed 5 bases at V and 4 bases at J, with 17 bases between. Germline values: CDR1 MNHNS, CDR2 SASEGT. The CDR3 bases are TGTGCCAGCAGTCGCCGGGACCCGATCTTCACCGGGGAGCTGTTTTTT. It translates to CASSRRDPIFTGELFF.

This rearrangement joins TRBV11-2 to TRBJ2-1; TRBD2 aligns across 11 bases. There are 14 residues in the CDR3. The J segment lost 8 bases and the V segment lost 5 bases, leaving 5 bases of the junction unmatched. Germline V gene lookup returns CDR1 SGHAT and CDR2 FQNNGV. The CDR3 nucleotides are TGTGCCAGCAGCACCCGACTAGCGGGATATGAGCAGTTCTTC. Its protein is CASSTRLAGYEQFF.

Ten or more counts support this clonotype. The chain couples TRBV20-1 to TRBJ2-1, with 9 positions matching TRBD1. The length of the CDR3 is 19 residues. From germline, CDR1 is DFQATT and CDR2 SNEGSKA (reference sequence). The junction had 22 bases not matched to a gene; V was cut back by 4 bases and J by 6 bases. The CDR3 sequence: CSAISGQGIGGSGGNEQFF. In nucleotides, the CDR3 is TGCAGTGCTATATCGGGACAGGGAATCGGCGGGAGTGGCGGCAATGAGCAGTTCTTC.